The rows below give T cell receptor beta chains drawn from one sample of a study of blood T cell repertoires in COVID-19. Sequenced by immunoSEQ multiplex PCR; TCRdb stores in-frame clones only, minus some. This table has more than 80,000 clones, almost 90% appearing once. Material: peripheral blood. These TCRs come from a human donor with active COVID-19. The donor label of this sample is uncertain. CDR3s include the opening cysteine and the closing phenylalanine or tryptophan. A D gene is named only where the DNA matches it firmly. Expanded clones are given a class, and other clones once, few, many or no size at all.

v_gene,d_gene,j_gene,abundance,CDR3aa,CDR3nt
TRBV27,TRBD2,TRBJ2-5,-,CASSFSGGAVGTQYF,TGTGCCAGCAGTTTTAGCGGGGGGGCTGTTGGGACCCAGTACTTC
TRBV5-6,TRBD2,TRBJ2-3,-,CASSTGLANTDTQYF,TGTGCCAGCAGCACCGGACTAGCGAACACAGATACGCAGTATTTT
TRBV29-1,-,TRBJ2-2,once,CSVGAGNTGELFF,TGCAGCGTTGGGGCAGGGAACACCGGGGAGCTGTTTTTT
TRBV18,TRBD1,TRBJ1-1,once,CASSPLIQGPNTEAFF,TGTGCCAGCTCACCACTCATACAGGGGCCGAACACTGAAGCTTTCTTT
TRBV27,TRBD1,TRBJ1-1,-,CASSLSGAGGTEAFF,TGTGCCAGCAGTTTATCTGGGGCAGGGGGCACTGAAGCTTTCTTT
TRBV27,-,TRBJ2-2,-,CASSSNTGELFF,TGTGCCAGCAGTTCAAACACCGGGGAGCTGTTTTTT
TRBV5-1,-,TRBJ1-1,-,CASSTLKGGNTEAFF,TGCGCCAGCAGCACCTTGAAAGGGGGGAACACTGAAGCTTTCTTT
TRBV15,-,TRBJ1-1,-,CATSSSRVLSVNTEAFF,TGTGCCACCAGCAGCTCCAGGGTGTTATCTGTGAACACTGAAGCTTTCTTT
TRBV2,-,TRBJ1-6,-,CASGKTTENSPLHF,TGTGCCAGCGGGAAGACTACAGAAAATTCACCCCTCCACTTT
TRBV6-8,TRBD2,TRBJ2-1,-,CASGQTNNRTSGEDEQFF,TGTGCCAGCGGGCAAACAAATAACCGGACTAGCGGGGAGGATGAGCAGTTCTTC
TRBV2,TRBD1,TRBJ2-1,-,CASSAGQGYNEQFF,TGTGCCAGCAGTGCGGGACAGGGGTACAATGAGCAGTTCTTC
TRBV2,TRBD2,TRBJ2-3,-,CASRRTSGAKSTDTQYF,TGTGCCAGCAGAAGAACTAGCGGAGCGAAGAGCACAGATACGCAGTATTTT
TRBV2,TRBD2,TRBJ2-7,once,CASQGAGDYEQYF,TGTGCCAGCCAAGGAGCGGGGGACTACGAGCAGTACTTC
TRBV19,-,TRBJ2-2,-,CASSSGVANTGELFF,TGTGCCAGTAGTAGCGGGGTCGCGAACACCGGGGAGCTGTTTTTT
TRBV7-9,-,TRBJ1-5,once,CASSFTAGKGNQPQHF,TGTGCCAGCAGCTTTACGGCAGGGAAGGGCAATCAGCCCCAGCATTTT
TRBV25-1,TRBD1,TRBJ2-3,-,CASSEFFFGTGDGDTQYF,TGTGCCAGCAGTGAATTTTTCTTCGGGACAGGGGACGGTGATACGCAGTATTTT
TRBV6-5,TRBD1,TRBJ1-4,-,CASSYGQGEKLFF,TGTGCCAGCAGTTACGGACAGGGTGAAAAACTGTTTTTT
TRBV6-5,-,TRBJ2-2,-,CAGAGQSNTGELFF,TGTGCCGGGGCGGGACAGTCGAACACCGGGGAGCTGTTTTTT
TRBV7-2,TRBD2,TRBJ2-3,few,CASSLVLAGGRGTDTQYF,TGTGCCAGCAGCTTAGTACTAGCGGGGGGGCGTGGCACAGATACGCAGTATTTT
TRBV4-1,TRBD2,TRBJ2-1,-,CASSQDPVGGYNYNEQFF,TGCGCCAGCAGCCAAGATCCTGTGGGGGGGTACAACTACAATGAGCAGTTCTTC
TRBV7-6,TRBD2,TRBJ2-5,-,CASSRTGTSVETQYF,TGTGCCAGCAGCCGAACCGGGACTAGCGTTGAGACCCAGTACTTC
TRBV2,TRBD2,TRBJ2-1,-,CASSEDSGGTYNEQFF,TGTGCCAGCAGTGAGGATAGCGGGGGGACCTACAATGAGCAGTTCTTC
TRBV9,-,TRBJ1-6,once,CASSVDLGAPLHF,TGTGCCAGCAGCGTAGATCTCGGGGCACCCCTCCACTTT
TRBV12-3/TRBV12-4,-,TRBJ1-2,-,CASSPGGGRGYTF,TGTGCCAGCAGCCCTGGGGGGGGGCGCGGCTACACCTTC
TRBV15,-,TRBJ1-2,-,CATSKPGSNYGYTF,TGTGCCACCAGCAAACCAGGGTCAAACTATGGCTACACCTTC
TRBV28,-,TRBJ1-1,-,CASSLGGWDTEAFF,TGTGCCAGCAGTTTAGGAGGGTGGGACACTGAAGCTTTCTTT
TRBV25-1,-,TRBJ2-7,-,CASSGNSPYEQYF,TGTGCCAGCAGTGGAAACTCTCCCTACGAGCAGTACTTC
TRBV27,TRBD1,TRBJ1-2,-,CASSLLGQVLDGYTF,TGTGCCAGCAGTTTATTGGGACAGGTATTAGACGGCTACACCTTC
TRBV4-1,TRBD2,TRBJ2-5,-,CASSPIPLAAFQETQYF,TGCGCCAGCAGTCCAATCCCACTAGCGGCTTTCCAAGAGACCCAGTACTTC
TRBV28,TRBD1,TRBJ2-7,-,CASSLDRDEQYF,TGTGCCAGCAGCCTCGACAGGGACGAACAGTACTTC
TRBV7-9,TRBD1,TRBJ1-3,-,CASTSWDSSGNTIYF,TGTGCCAGCACCTCCTGGGACAGCTCTGGAAACACCATATATTTT
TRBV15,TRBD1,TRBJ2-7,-,CATSRVVGGDRGSDEQYF,TGTGCCACCAGCAGAGTGGTCGGCGGGGACAGGGGTAGCGACGAGCAGTACTTC
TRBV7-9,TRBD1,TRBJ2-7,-,CASSFGRGNDYEQYF,TGTGCCAGCAGCTTCGGCAGGGGGAATGACTACGAGCAGTACTTC
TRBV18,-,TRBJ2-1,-,CASSRQVSYNEQFF,TGTGCCAGCTCTCGACAGGTATCCTACAATGAGCAGTTCTTC
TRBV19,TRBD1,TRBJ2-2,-,CATSGSGQGEKAGELFF,TGTGCCACCTCGGGGAGTGGGCAGGGGGAAAAGGCCGGGGAGCTGTTTTTT
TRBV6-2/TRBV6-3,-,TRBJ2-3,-,CASSYPTVSDTQYF,TGTGCCAGCAGTTACCCGACAGTTTCAGATACGCAGTATTTT
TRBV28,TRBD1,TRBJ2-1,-,CASPPAKGQGKNEQFF,TGTGCCAGCCCGCCCGCCAAGGGACAGGGAAAGAATGAGCAGTTCTTC
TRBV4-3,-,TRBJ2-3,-,CASSPRNLVGGTDTQYF,TGCGCCAGCAGCCCCCGGAATCTAGTGGGTGGCACAGATACGCAGTATTTT
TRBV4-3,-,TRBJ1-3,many,CASSQELGGYSGNTIYF,TGCGCCAGCAGCCAAGAACTAGGGGGATACTCTGGAAACACCATATATTTT
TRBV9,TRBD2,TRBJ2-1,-,CASSAGLAGRGSYNEQFF,TGTGCCAGCAGCGCGGGACTAGCGGGCCGCGGCTCCTACAATGAGCAGTTCTTC
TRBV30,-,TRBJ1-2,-,CAWSGSSYGYTF,TGTGCCTGGAGTGGCTCGAGCTATGGCTACACCTTC
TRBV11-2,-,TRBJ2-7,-,CASSLATGYSYEQYF,TGTGCCAGCAGCTTAGCAACAGGGTACTCCTACGAGCAGTACTTC
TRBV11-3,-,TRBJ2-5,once,CASSLGHSFQETQYF,TGTGCCAGCAGCTTAGGCCACAGCTTCCAAGAGACCCAGTACTTC
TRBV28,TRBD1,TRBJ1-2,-,CASSPGTANYGYTF,TGTGCCAGCAGTCCTGGGACAGCTAACTATGGCTACACCTTC
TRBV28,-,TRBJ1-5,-,CASRQNQPQHF,TGTGCCAGCAGACAAAATCAGCCCCAGCATTTT
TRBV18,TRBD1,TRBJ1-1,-,CASSPWDSNTEAFF,TGTGCCAGCTCACCATGGGACAGCAACACTGAAGCTTTCTTT
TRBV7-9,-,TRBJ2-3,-,CASRPQGVLTDTQYF,TGTGCCAGCAGGCCACAGGGCGTCCTCACAGATACGCAGTATTTT
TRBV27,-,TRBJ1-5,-,CASSLSALRGLAGNQPQHF,TGTGCCAGCAGTTTATCTGCACTCCGGGGACTAGCAGGCAATCAGCCCCAGCATTTT
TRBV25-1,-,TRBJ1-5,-,CASKFNGGNQPQHF,TGTGCCAGCAAGTTTAACGGAGGCAATCAGCCCCAGCATTTT
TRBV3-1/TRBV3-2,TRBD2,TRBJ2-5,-,CASSHGGGAHETQYF,TGTGCCAGCAGCCACGGCGGGGGGGCCCATGAGACCCAGTACTTC
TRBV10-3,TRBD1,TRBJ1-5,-,CAVGTGDGNQPQHF,TGTGCCGTCGGGACAGGGGATGGCAATCAGCCCCAGCATTTT
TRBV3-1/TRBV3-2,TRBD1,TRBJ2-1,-,CASSPGGGTGGRNEQFF,TGTGCCAGCAGCCCCGGAGGCGGAACAGGGGGCAGGAATGAGCAGTTCTTC
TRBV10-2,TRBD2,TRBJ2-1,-,CASWLAGAGANEQFF,TGCGCCAGCTGGCTAGCGGGGGCCGGGGCCAATGAGCAGTTCTTC